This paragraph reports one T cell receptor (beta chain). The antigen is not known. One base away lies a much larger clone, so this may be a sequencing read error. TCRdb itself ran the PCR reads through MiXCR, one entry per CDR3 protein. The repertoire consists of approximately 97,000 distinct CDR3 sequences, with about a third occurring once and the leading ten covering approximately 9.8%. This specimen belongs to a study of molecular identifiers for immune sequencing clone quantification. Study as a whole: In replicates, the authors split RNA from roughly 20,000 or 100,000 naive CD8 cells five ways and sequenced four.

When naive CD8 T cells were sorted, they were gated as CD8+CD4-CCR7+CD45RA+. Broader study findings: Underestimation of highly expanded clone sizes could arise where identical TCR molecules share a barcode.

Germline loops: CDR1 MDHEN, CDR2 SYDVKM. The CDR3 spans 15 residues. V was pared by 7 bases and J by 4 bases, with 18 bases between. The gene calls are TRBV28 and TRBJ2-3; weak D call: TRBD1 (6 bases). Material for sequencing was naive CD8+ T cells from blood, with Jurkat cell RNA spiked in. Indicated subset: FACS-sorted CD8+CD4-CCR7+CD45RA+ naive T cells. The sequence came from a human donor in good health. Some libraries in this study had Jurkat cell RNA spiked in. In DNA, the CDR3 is TGTGCCAGCATACCGGGGACAAGTAGCTCAGATACGCAGTATTTT. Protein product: CASIPGTSSSDTQYF.